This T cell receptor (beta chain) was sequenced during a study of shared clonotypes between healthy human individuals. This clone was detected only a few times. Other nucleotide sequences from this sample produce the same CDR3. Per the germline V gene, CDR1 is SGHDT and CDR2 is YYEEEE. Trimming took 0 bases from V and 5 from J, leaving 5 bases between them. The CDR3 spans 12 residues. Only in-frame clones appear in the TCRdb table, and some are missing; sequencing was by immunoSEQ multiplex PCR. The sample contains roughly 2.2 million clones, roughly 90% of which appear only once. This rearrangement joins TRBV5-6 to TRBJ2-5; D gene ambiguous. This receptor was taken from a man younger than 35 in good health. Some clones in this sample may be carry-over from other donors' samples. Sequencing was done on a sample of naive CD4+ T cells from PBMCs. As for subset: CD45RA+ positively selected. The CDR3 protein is CASSLVGETQYF. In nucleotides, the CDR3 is TGTGCCAGCAGCTTGGTAGGGGAGACCCAGTACTTC.